Below, 15 T cell receptor beta chains from the same sample are listed, as sequenced in a study of memory CD4+ T cells and cytomegalovirus serostatus. Data came from immunoSEQ multiplex PCR; TCRdb stores just in-frame clones and leaves some out. The top ten clones hold 5.3% of a sample with 35,000 to 45,000 clones, around 80% of them seen once. Single viable CD3+CD4+CD8-CD45RO+ cells were sorted as the memory CD4+ T cells. Sample: memory CD4+ T cells from blood. The source of these receptors is an adult in good health and CMV-seropositive.

This chain uses TRBV5-4 with TRBJ2-7; TRBD2 agrees at 9 bases. CDR1 and CDR2 (germline): SGHNT, YYREEE (reference sequence). The J segment lost 5 bases and the V segment lost 1 base, leaving 4 bases of the junction unmatched. The CDR3 totals 14 residues. The chain's CDR3 is CASSLLAGQNEQYF. DNA of the CDR3: TGTGCCAGCAGCTTGCTAGCGGGACAGAACGAGCAGTACTTC.

The chain links TRBV19 to TRBJ1-5, with D possibly matching TRBD1 (5 bases). Germline V CDR1 and CDR2: LNHDA, SQIVND (reference sequence). V was cut by 6 bases and J by 4 bases, with 16 bases left in between. CDR3 length equals 15 residues. The CDR3 sequence: CASSREGRGNQPQHF. CDR3 nucleotide sequence: TGTGCCAGTAGCAGGGAGGGAAGAGGTAATCAGCCCCAGCATTTT.

J is TRBJ2-4 and V is TRBV14; D unresolved. V was trimmed by 0 bases and J by 7 bases, leaving 13 bases between them. Germline V gene lookup returns CDR1 SGHDN and CDR2 FVKESK. The CDR3 has 15 residues. The CDR3 sequence: CASSQDHGPWNIQYF. DNA of the CDR3: TGTGCCAGCAGCCAAGATCACGGCCCATGGAACATTCAGTACTTC.

This clone was picked up a small number of times. J is TRBJ2-3 and V is TRBV5-1, with a weak D call TRBD2 (6 bases). The V and J ends lost 2 bases and 2 bases respectively, with 15 bases between them. The CDR3 covers 16 residues. Germline V gene sequence: CDR1 SGHRS, CDR2 YFSETQ. DNA for the CDR3: TGCGCCAGCAGCTTAGGGGCTAGCGCAATCACAGATACGCAGTATTTT. Protein product: CASSLGASAITDTQYF. The complete variable domain, with remaining parts taken from reference TRBV5-1 and TRBJ2-3, reads KAGVTQTPRYLIKTRGQQVTLSCSPISGHRSVSWYQQTPGQGLQFLFEYFSETQRNKGNFPGRFSGRQFSNSRSEMNVSTLELGDSALYLCASSLGASAITDTQYFGPGTRLTVL.

The chain combines TRBV7-6 with TRBJ1-1, with D uncertain. The CDR3 covers 13 residues. Looked up from germline, CDR1 is SGHVS and CDR2 is FNYEAQ. Trimming took off 3 bases at V and 1 base at J, with 6 bases between the two ends. The CDR3 DNA reads TGTGCCAGCAGCTTCGACACGAACACTGAAGCTTTCTTT. Residues: CASSFDTNTEAFF. Full variable domain (missing parts from reference TRBV7-6 and TRBJ1-1): GAGVSQSPRYKVTKRGQDVALRCDPISGHVSLYWYRQALGQGPEFLTYFNYEAQQDKSGLPNDRFSAERPEGSISTLTIQRTEQRDSAMYRCASSFDTNTEAFFGQGTRLTVV.

The chain carries TRBV10-2 and TRBJ2-7; 9 bases fit TRBD1. Germline CDR1 is WSHSY and CDR2 is SAAADI. V was pared by 11 bases and J by 0 bases, with 2 bases of the junction left unmatched. The CDR3 loop spans 12 amino acids. DNA of the CDR3: TGCGCCGCGGGACAGGGCTCCTACGAGCAGTACTTC. Translation: CAAGQGSYEQYF.

The J gene is TRBJ2-7, the V gene TRBV18; 8 bases are shared with TRBD2. CDR3 length: 14 residues. J lost 5 bases, V lost 3 bases, and 6 bases had no gene match. CDR1 and CDR2 from the germline V gene are KGHSH and LQKENI. The CDR3 region has the DNA TGTGCCAGCTCACCGTTGACGGGGGGGGACGAGCAGTACTTC. This sequence encodes CASSPLTGGDEQYF.

The genes are TRBV28 and TRBJ1-5; D is possibly TRBD1 (6 bases). There are 13 residues in the CDR3. V was pared by 10 bases and J by 4 bases, with 14 bases between. Germline CDR1 MDHEN, CDR2 SYDVKM. CDR3 nucleotide sequence: TGTGCCATCAGCAGGGGCCCAAATCAGCCCCAGCATTTT. It codes for CAISRGPNQPQHF. Supplemented by reference TRBV28 and TRBJ1-5, the full variable domain reads DVKVTQSSRYLVKRTGEKVFLECVQDMDHENMFWYRQDPGLGLRLIYFSYDVKMKEKGDIPEGYSVSREKKERFSLILESASTNQTSMYLCAISRGPNQPQHFGDGTRLSIL.

By its share, this clone is medium-sized. The rearrangement uses TRBV10-1 and TRBJ2-7; tentative D call: TRBD1 (6 bases). Trimming pared 4 bases from V and 3 bases from J, leaving 10 bases between. Germline values: CDR1 WNHNN, CDR2 SYGVQD (reference sequence). The CDR3 runs 13 residues. The CDR3 DNA follows: TGCGCCAGCAGTGTCGCCAGGGGCTACGAGCAGTACTTC. Translating gives CASSVARGYEQYF.

V usage is TRBV14 and J usage is TRBJ2-3; D gene unclear. The CDR3 spans 13 residues. Trimming removed 6 bases from V and 2 bases from J, with 9 bases in between. Germline CDR1 reads SGHDN; CDR2 reads FVKESK. CDR3 DNA sequence: TGTGCCAGCAGACGCTCCCCCACAGATACGCAGTATTTT. Its protein product is CASRRSPTDTQYF. Full variable domain (remainder filled in from reference TRBV14 and TRBJ2-3): EAGVTQFPSHSVIEKGQTVTLRCDPISGHDNLYWYRRVMGKEIKFLLHFVKESKQDESGMPNNRFLAERTGGTYSTLKVQPAELEDSGVYFCASRRSPTDTQYFGPGTRLTVL.

Details on this clone: Other DNA sequences from this sample encode an identical CDR3 as well. The chain carries TRBV2 and TRBJ1-5, with no clear D. V was trimmed by 1 base and J by 4 bases, leaving 2 bases between them. Germline V gives CDR1 SNHLY, CDR2 FYNNEI. This CDR3 contains 12 residues. The CDR3 reads CASSEGNQPQHF. The CDR3 DNA reads TGTGCCAGCAGTGAAGGGAATCAGCCCCAGCATTTT. Looking up the rest from reference TRBV2 and TRBJ1-5 gives the full variable domain: EPEVTQTPSHQVTQMGQEVILRCVPISNHLYFYWYRQILGQKVEFLVSFYNNEISEKSEIFDDQFSVERPDGSNFTLKIRSTKLEDSAMYFCASSEGNQPQHFGDGTRLSIL.

The chain is built from TRBV7-6 and TRBJ1-1; D gene ambiguous. Trimming took off 2 bases at V and 1 base at J, with 11 bases between the two ends. The CDR3 loop spans 15 amino acids. Germline CDR1 SGHVS, CDR2 FNYEAQ. The CDR3 DNA reads TGTGCCAGCAGCTTAAGCCGACAACCGAACACTGAAGCTTTCTTT. Translating gives CASSLSRQPNTEAFF.

The rearrangement links TRBV2 to TRBJ2-2; 9 bases agree with TRBD1. V lost 7 bases to trimming and J lost 3 bases; unmatched junction nucleotides: 3. Germline values: CDR1 SNHLY, CDR2 FYNNEI. The CDR3 consists of 14 residues. CDR3 DNA: TGTGCCAGCAACCGGGACAGGGACACCGGGGAGCTGTTTTTT. This translates into CASNRDRDTGELFF.

The chain links TRBV28 to TRBJ2-7; D possibly corresponds to TRBD1 (6 bases). Per the germline V gene, CDR1 is MDHEN and CDR2 is SYDVKM. This CDR3 region has 13 residues. Trimming took off 6 bases at V and 1 base at J, with 10 bases between the two ends. CDR3 residues: CASSLGQSYEQYF. CDR3 in DNA: TGTGCCAGCAGCCTCGGACAGTCCTACGAGCAGTACTTC.

The rearrangement uses TRBV6-1 and TRBJ2-5; a weak D match, TRBD2 (6 bases). V dropped 6 bases and J dropped 7 bases, with 15 bases sitting between them. The CDR3 sequence is 13 residues long. Germline loops: CDR1 MNHNS, CDR2 SASEGT. For the CDR3, the DNA is TGTGCCAGCAGCGCTGACTGGGGAGGGACCCAGTACTTC. Translating gives CASSADWGGTQYF.